The present T cell receptor (beta chain) was sequenced within a study of T cells after yellow fever vaccination. Study in general: Preparation of the low-cell-number fractions used SMART-Seq v4 Ultra Low Input. Study-wide findings and caveats: Re-detected after boosting: most primary clones, 96% of CD4 and less than 90% of CD8.

The CDR3 totals 14 residues. The V segment lost 6 bases and the J segment 7 bases; nucleotides outside the gene matches: 12. Germline V gene data show CDR1 as ENHRY and CDR2 as SYGVKD. For TCR, cDNA came from 5'RACE template switching, which added a universal primer site and UMIs. TCRdb itself ran the 5' RACE reads through MiXCR, one entry per CDR3 protein. The profile shows about 300,000 distinct CDR3 sequences, 3% to 4.5% of them singletons. A remark on this clonotype: Its specificity is unknown.

The sample here was PBMCs, taken 5 days after the yellow fever booster vaccination. The receptor's source is a man aged 18 to 30 who received the YFV17D yellow fever vaccine. The J gene is TRBJ2-7, the V gene TRBV10-3; 7 bases are shared with TRBD2. The CDR3 sequence: CAISLGTTEEEQYF. Written as DNA, the CDR3 is TGTGCCATCAGCCTCGGGACTACTGAGGAGGAGCAGTACTTC.